The T cell receptor (beta chain) under discussion was sequenced for a study of blood T cell repertoires in COVID-19. CDR1 and CDR2 from the germline V gene are SNHLY and FYNNEI. The germline V and J ends were trimmed by 5 bases and 5 bases, with 15 bases remaining between them. The CDR3 length is 14 residues. TCRdb's copy holds only in-frame clones and misses some; the assay was immunoSEQ multiplex PCR. This sample has about 170,000 clones, with more than 75% found just once. The source of this sequence is a man between 18 and 35 years old with active or convalescent COVID-19. Input material: peripheral blood. The rearrangement links TRBV2 to TRBJ2-5; D perhaps matches TRBD2 (5 bases). This chain's CDR3 is CASSFGLARETQYF. CDR3 DNA: TGTGCCAGCAGTTTTGGCCTAGCCAGGGAGACCCAGTACTTC. The complete variable domain, with remaining parts taken from reference TRBV2 and TRBJ2-5, reads EPEVTQTPSHQVTQMGQEVILRCVPISNHLYFYWYRQILGQKVEFLVSFYNNEISEKSEIFDDQFSVERPDGSNFTLKIRSTKLEDSAMYFCASSFGLARETQYFGPGTRLLVL.